This T cell receptor beta chain derives from a study of glioma-infiltrating T cells after dendritic cell vaccination. V was clipped by 5 bases and J by 6 bases, with 17 bases between them. This CDR3 is 15 amino acids long. Germline V gene lookup returns CDR1 SGHTA and CDR2 FQGTGA. Clones were read by immunoSEQ multiplex PCR, and TCRdb kept only the in-frame ones, dropping some. The sample consists of 55,000 to 75,000 clones, around 81% of them appearing once. The J gene is TRBJ2-1, the V gene TRBV7-3, with D possibly being TRBD2 (6 bases). The TCR originated in a human donor with glioblastoma. The sequenced sample was blood, obtained before dendritic cell vaccination. The CDR3 loop reads CASSPAGTRSNEQFF. As DNA, the CDR3 is TGTGCCAGCAGCCCTGCCGGGACTCGGTCCAATGAGCAGTTCTTC.